This T cell receptor beta chain emerged from a study of blood T cell repertoires in COVID-19. Libraries were prepared by immunoSEQ multiplex PCR; TCRdb keeps only in-frame clonotypes and omits some of them. The repertoire holds 150,000 to 200,000 clones, with more than 65% as singletons. J gave up 2 bases and V 5 bases, and 6 bases lay outside the gene matches. Germline V lookup: CDR1 MNHEY, CDR2 SVGAGI. The CDR3 is made up of 15 amino acids. This clonotype was sampled from a man between 50 and 59 years old who had recovered from COVID-19. The chain joins TRBV6-5 to TRBJ1-5; 7 bases map to TRBD1. The sample consisted of PBMCs or T cells enriched from blood (not recorded which). CDR3 DNA sequence: TGTGCCAGCAGTCCGGACAGGTCTCGCAATCAGCCCCAGCATTTT. Protein product: CASSPDRSRNQPQHF.